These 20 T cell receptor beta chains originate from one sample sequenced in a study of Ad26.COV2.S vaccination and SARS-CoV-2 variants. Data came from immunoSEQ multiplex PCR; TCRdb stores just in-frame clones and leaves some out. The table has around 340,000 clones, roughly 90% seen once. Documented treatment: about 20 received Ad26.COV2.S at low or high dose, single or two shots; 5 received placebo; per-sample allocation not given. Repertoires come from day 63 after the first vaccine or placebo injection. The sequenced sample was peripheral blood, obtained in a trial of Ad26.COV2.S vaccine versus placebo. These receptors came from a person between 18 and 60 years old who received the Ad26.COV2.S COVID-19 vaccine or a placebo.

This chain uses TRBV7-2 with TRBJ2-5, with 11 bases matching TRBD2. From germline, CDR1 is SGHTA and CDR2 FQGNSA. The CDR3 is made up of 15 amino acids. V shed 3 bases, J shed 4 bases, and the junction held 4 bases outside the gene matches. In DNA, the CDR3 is TGTGCCAGCAGCTTGACTAGCGGGGATGGAGAGACCCAGTACTTC. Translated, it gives CASSLTSGDGETQYF.

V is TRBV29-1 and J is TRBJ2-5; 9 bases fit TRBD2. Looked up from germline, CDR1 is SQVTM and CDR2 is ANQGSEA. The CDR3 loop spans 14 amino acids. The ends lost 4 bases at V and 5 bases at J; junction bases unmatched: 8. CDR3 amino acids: CSVGAGGPIETQYF. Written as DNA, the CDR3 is TGCAGCGTTGGTGCGGGAGGGCCGATCGAGACCCAGTACTTC.

The CDR3 loop is CASSLPDTDTQYF. CDR3 DNA sequence: TGTGCCAGCAGCTTGCCTGACACAGATACGCAGTATTTT. This rearrangement joins TRBV5-6 to TRBJ2-3, with D unclear. The germline V gene has CDR1 SGHDT and CDR2 YYEEEE. Trimming left V 1 base short and J 2 bases short, with 5 bases between. This CDR3 is built from 13 residues.

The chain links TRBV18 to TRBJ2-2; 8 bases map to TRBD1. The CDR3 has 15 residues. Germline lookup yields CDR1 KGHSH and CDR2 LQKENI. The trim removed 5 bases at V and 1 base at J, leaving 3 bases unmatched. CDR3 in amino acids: CASSGGTGNTGELFF. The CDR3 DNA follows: TGTGCCAGCTCAGGAGGGACAGGGAACACCGGGGAGCTGTTTTTT.

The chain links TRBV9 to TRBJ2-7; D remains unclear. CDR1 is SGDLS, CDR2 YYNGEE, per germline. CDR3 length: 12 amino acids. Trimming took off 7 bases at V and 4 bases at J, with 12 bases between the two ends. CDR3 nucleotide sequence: TGTGCCAGCGGGGTCAATAATTACGAGCAGTACTTC. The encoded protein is CASGVNNYEQYF.

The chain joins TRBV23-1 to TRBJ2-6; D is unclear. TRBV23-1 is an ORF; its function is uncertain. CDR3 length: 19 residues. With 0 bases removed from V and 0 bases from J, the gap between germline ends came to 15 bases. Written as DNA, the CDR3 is TGCGCCAGCAGTCAATCCAATCCGGCAGCAAACTCTGGGGCCAACGTCCTGACTTTC. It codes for CASSQSNPAANSGANVLTF.

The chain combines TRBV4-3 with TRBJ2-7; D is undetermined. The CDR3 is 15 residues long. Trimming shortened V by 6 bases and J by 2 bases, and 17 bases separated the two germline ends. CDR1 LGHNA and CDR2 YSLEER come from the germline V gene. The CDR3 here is CASSVSPQFTYEQYF. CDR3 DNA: TGCGCCAGCAGTGTATCGCCCCAATTTACCTACGAGCAGTACTTC.

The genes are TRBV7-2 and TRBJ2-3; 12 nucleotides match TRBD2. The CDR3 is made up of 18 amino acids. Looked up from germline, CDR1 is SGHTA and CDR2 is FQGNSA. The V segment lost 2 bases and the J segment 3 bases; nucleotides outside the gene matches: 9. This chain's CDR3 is CASSLRLSSGGVTDTQYF. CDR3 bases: TGTGCCAGCAGCTTAAGACTGTCTAGCGGGGGGGTGACAGATACGCAGTATTTT.

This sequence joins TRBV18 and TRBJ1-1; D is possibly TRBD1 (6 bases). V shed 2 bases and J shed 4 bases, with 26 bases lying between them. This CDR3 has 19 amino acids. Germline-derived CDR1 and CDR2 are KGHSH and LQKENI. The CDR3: CASSPGGIVVGGGITEAFF. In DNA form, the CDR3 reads TGTGCCAGCTCACCAGGTGGTATCGTTGTGGGGGGCGGGATCACTGAAGCTTTCTTT.

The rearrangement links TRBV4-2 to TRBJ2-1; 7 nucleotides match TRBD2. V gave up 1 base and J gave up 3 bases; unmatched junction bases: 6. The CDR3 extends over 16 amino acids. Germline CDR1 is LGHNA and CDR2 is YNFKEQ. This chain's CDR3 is CASSQGRGGYYNEQFF. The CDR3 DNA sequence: TGTGCCAGCAGCCAAGGCCGCGGGGGTTACTACAATGAGCAGTTCTTC.

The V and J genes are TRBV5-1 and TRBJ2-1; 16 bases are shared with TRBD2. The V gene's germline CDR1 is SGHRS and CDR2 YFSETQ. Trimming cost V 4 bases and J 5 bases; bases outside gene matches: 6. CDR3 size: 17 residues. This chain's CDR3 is CASSPPGTSGGDNEQFF. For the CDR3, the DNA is TGCGCCAGCAGCCCTCCGGGGACTAGCGGGGGGGACAATGAGCAGTTCTTC.

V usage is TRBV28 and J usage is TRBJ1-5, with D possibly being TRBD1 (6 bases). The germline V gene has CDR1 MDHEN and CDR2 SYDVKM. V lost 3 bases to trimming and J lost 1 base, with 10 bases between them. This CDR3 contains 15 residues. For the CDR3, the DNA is TGTGCCAGCAGTTTTGGGGGCTGGAGCAATCAGCCCCAGCATTTT. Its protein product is CASSFGGWSNQPQHF. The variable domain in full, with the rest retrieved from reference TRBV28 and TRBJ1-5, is DVKVTQSSRYLVKRTGEKVFLECVQDMDHENMFWYRQDPGLGLRLIYFSYDVKMKEKGDIPEGYSVSREKKERFSLILESASTNQTSMYLCASSFGGWSNQPQHFGDGTRLSIL.

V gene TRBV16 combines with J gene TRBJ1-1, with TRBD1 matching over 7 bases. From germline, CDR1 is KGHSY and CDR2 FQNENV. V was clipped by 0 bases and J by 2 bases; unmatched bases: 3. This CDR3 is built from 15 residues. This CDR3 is CASSQSGQFNTEAFF. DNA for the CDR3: TGTGCCAGCAGCCAATCGGGACAGTTTAACACTGAAGCTTTCTTT.

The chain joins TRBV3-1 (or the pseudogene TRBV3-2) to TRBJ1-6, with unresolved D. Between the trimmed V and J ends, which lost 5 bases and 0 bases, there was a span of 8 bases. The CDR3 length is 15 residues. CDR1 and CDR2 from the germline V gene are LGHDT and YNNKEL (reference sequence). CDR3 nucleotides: TGTGCCAGCAGCGCCGATAGCTCCTATAATTCACCCCTCCACTTT. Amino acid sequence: CASSADSSYNSPLHF.

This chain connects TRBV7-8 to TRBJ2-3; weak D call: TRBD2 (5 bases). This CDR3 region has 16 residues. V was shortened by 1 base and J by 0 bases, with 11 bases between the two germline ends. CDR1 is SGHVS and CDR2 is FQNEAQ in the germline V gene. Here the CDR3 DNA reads TGTGCCAGCAGCTTAGGGTTGGGCGGGAGCACAGATACGCAGTATTTT. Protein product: CASSLGLGGSTDTQYF.

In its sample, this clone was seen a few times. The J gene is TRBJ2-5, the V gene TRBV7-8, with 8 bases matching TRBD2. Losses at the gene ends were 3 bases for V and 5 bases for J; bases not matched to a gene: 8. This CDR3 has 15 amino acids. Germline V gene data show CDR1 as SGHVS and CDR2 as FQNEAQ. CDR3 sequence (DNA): TGTGCCAGCAGCTTGGTCACGGGACTAGTCGAGACCCAGTACTTC. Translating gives CASSLVTGLVETQYF.

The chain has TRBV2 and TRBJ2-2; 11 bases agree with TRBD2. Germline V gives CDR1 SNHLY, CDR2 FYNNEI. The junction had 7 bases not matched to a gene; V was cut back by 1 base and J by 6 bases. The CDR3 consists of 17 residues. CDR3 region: CASSEVWLAGGPGELFF. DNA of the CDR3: TGTGCCAGCAGTGAAGTCTGGCTAGCGGGAGGTCCCGGGGAGCTGTTTTTT.

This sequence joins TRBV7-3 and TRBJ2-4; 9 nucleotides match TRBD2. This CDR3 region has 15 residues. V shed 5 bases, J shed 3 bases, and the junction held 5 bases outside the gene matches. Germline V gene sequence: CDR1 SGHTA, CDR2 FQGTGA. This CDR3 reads CASSEGLAFKNIQYF. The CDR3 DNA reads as TGTGCCAGCAGCGAAGGACTAGCGTTCAAAAACATTCAGTACTTC.

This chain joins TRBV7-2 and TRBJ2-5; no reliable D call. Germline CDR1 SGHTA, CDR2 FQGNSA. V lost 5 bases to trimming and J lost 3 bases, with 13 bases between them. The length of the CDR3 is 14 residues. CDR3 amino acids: CASSEVPGKETQYF. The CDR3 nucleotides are TGTGCCAGCAGCGAAGTCCCAGGAAAAGAGACCCAGTACTTC.

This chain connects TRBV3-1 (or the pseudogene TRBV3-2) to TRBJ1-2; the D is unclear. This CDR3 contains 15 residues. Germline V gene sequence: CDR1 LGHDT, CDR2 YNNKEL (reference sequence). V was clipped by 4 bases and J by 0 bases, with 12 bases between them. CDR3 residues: CASSPRPGANYGYTF. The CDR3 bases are TGTGCCAGCAGCCCCCGTCCGGGAGCTAACTATGGCTACACCTTC.